The T cell receptor beta chain under discussion was sequenced for a study of blood T cell repertoires in COVID-19. The wider study: The study drew acute and convalescent COVID-19 samples from the United States, Italy and Spain. T cells, B-cell-depleted T cells, or PBMCs provided the cDNA or gDNA that served as material.

The authors' processing: The authors estimated nucleated cell counts from reference gene primer amplification. Sequencing was performed with immunoSEQ multiplex PCR; in TCRdb, only in-frame clones are kept and a portion is missing. The V and J calls and clone size were taken over from that table, and D and trimming were inferred from the DNA. This table has some 160,000 clones, about 86% appearing once. The clonotype originates from a woman aged 70 to 79 with acute or convalescent COVID-19. The sample taken for sequencing was peripheral blood.

The CDR3 reads CASSQEDRAVQPQHF. Written as DNA, the CDR3 is TGTGCCAGCAGCCAAGAAGACAGGGCGGTTCAGCCCCAGCATTTT. The V call is TRBV4-2, the J call TRBJ1-5; 7 nucleotides align to TRBD1. J gave up 6 bases and V 0 bases, and 5 bases lay outside the gene matches. Germline CDR1 reads LGHNA; CDR2 reads YNFKEQ. The CDR3 sequence is 15 residues long.